The 10 T cell receptor beta chains given below trace back to one sample, sequenced in a study of beta chain features in type 1 diabetes. Expressed TCRB transcripts were sequenced because the entire RNA isolate underwent reverse transcription. The protocol was immunoSEQ multiplex PCR, while the TCRdb copy is restricted to in-frame clones and leaves out a portion. The sample yields hundreds of thousands of clones, roughly 12% seen once. The specimen was naive CD4+ T cells from blood. All receptors come from a man younger than 35 in good health.

The chain joins TRBV25-1 to TRBJ2-2, with 7 bases aligning to TRBD2. In germline, CDR1 is MGHDK, CDR2 SYGVNS. The CDR3 extends over 13 amino acids. V trimming: 6 bases; J trimming: 5 bases; junction bases outside the gene matches: 3. As DNA, the CDR3 is TGTGCCAGCAGGGGGGAGGGAACCGGGGAGCTGTTTTTT. As protein: CASRGEGTGELFF.

In its sample, this clone was seen a few times. The rearrangement links TRBV30 to TRBJ2-3, with 8 bases identical to TRBD2. Germline V gives CDR1 GTSNPN, CDR2 SVGIG (reference sequence). CDR3 length: 13 amino acids. The junction had 4 bases not matched to a gene; V was cut back by 2 bases and J by 6 bases. The DNA for the CDR3 is TGTGCCTGGAGTAGGGCTAGCGGGGATACGCAGTATTTT. It specifies CAWSRASGDTQYF.

This clone was counted a few times. The V call is TRBV29-1, the J call TRBJ2-4; 7 nucleotides match TRBD1. There are 15 residues in the CDR3. Germline CDR1 is SQVTM and CDR2 is ANQGSEA. V shed 7 bases and J 1 base; nucleotides not matched to a gene: 10. Here the CDR3 DNA reads TGCAGCGCGACGACAGGGACGACGGCCAAAAACATTCAGTACTTC. Encoded protein: CSATTGTTAKNIQYF.

This clone was observed a few times. V gene TRBV5-8 combines with J gene TRBJ1-2; no clear D gene. Trimming took 1 base from V and 2 from J, leaving 9 bases between them. CDR3 length: 14 residues. Per germline, CDR1 SGHTS and CDR2 YDEGEE. DNA for the CDR3: TGTGCCAGCAGCTTGCTTTCAGGAAACTATGGCTACACCTTC. Protein sequence: CASSLLSGNYGYTF. The variable domain in full, completed from reference TRBV5-8 and TRBJ1-2, reads EAGVTQSPTHLIKTRGQQATLRCSPISGHTSVYWYQQALGLGLQFLLWYDEGEERNRGNFPPRFSGRQFPNYSSELNVNALELEDSALYLCASSLLSGNYGYTFGSGTRLTVV.

This clone was seen a few times. The sample carries other DNA sequences with the same CDR3. The gene calls are TRBV30 and TRBJ1-3; D gene ambiguous. Deletions cut 0 bases from V and 4 bases from J, with 10 bases between. This CDR3 is built from 14 residues. CDR1 and CDR2 (germline): GTSNPN, SVGIG (reference sequence). In nucleotides, the CDR3 is TGTGCCTGGAGTGTACGGGGATCAGGAAACACCATATATTTT. Its translation: CAWSVRGSGNTIYF. The whole variable domain, remainder taken from reference TRBV30 and TRBJ1-3, is SQTIHQWPATLVQPVGSPLSLECTVEGTSNPNLYWYRQAAGRGLQLLFYSVGIGQISSEVPQNLSASRPQDRQFILSSKKLLLSDSGFYLCAWSVRGSGNTIYFGEGSWLTVV.

About this clone: Germline and junction disagree at one end, which may indicate a read error. The chain couples TRBV2 to TRBJ2-7; D remains unclear. CDR3 length: 13 amino acids. CDR1 and CDR2 (germline): SNHLY, FYNNEI. The CDR3 loop reads CASREGQAYEQYF. The CDR3 nucleotides are TGTGCCAGCAGGGAAGGGCAGGCCTACGAGCAGTACTTC.

The chain joins TRBV29-1 to TRBJ2-1, with 9 nucleotides matching TRBD2. The CDR3 contains 14 residues. The V gene's germline CDR1 is SQVTM and CDR2 ANQGSEA. V gave up 4 bases and J gave up 1 base; unmatched junction bases: 2. The CDR3 loop is CSVGLADSYNEQFF. For the CDR3, the DNA is TGCAGCGTTGGACTAGCGGATTCCTACAATGAGCAGTTCTTC.

A few counts support this clone. Its ends do not fully match the called genes, so a read error is possible. The CDR3 reads CASSSGTAYQETQYF. The CDR3 bases are TGTGCTAGCAGCTCAGGGACAGCCTACCAAGAGACCCAGTACTTC. The chain uses TRBV7-7 and TRBJ2-5, with TRBD1 matching over 7 bases. In germline, CDR1 is SSHAT, CDR2 FNYEAQ (reference sequence). CDR3 length: 15 residues.

In this sample, this clone turned up a few times. The rearrangement joins TRBV7-3 to TRBJ2-5; weak D call: TRBD2 (7 bases). Trimming stripped 1 base from V and 5 bases from J, with 14 bases between. CDR1 and CDR2 from the germline V gene are SGHTA and FQGTGA. The CDR3 length is 15 residues. This chain's CDR3 is CASSLNAGALETQYF. The CDR3 DNA follows: TGTGCCAGCAGCTTAAATGCGGGGGCTTTGGAGACCCAGTACTTC.

The V call is TRBV7-9, the J call TRBJ2-5, with 11 bases that match TRBD2. The CDR3 is made up of 14 amino acids. V trimming: 6 bases; J trimming: 5 bases; junction bases outside the gene matches: 5. Per germline, CDR1 SEHNR and CDR2 FQNEAQ (reference sequence). CDR3 sequence reads: CASRASGGYETQYF. CDR3 in DNA: TGTGCCAGCAGAGCTAGCGGGGGGTATGAGACCCAGTACTTC.